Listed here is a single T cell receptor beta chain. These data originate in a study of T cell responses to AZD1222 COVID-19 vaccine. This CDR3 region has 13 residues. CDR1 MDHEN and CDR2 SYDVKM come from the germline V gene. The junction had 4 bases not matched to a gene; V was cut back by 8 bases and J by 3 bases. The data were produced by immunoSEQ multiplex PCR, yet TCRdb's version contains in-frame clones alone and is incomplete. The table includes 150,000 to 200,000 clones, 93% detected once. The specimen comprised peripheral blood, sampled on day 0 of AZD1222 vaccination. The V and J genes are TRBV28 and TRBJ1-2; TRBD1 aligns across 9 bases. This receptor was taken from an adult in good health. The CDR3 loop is CASGQGWYYGYTF. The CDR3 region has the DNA TGTGCCAGCGGACAGGGGTGGTACTATGGCTACACCTTC.